This T cell receptor (beta chain) was identified during a study of Graves' ophthalmopathy and Graves' hyperthyroidism. Someone took the PBMCs out of 9.5 to 10 ml of fresh peripheral blood. Researchers took RNA transcripts and amplified TCR beta CDR3 regions from them. First-round RT-PCR employed HTBI primers, with a second-round multiplex PCR after it. TCRdb itself ran the multiplex PCR reads through MiXCR, one entry per CDR3 protein. In the table there are 200,000 to 250,000 distinct CDR3 sequences, around a fifth of which are singletons. The CDR3 runs to 13 residues. Trimming removed 6 bases at V and 4 bases at J, with 12 bases between. CDR1 and CDR2 (germline): MNHEY, SVGAGI.

This TCR was recovered from a woman in her forties or fifties with Graves' ophthalmopathy. This sequence joins TRBV6-5 and TRBJ1-1; D not resolved. The sample consisted of peripheral blood. CDR3 coding DNA: TGTGCCAGCAGATTAGGAGGCGGCACTGAAGCTTTCTTT. It specifies CASRLGGGTEAFF.